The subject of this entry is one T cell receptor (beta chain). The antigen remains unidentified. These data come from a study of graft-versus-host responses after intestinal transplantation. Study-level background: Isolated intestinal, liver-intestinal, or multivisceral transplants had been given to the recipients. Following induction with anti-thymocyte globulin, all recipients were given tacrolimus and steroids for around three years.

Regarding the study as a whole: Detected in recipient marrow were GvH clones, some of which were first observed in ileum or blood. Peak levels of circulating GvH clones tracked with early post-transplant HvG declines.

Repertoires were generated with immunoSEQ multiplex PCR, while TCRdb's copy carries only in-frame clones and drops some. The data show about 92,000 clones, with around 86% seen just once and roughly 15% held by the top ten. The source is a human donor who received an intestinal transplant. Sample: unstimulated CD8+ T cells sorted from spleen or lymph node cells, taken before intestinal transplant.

CDR3 sequence reads: CASSLPGTKETQYF. The CDR3, as DNA: TGTGCCAGCAGCTTACCCGGGACAAAAGAGACCCAGTACTTC. The chain uses TRBV7-9 and TRBJ2-5; D is possibly TRBD1 (6 bases). Germline V gene data show CDR1 as SEHNR and CDR2 as FQNEAQ (reference sequence). This CDR3 has 14 amino acids. V dropped 2 bases and J dropped 3 bases, with 10 bases sitting between them.